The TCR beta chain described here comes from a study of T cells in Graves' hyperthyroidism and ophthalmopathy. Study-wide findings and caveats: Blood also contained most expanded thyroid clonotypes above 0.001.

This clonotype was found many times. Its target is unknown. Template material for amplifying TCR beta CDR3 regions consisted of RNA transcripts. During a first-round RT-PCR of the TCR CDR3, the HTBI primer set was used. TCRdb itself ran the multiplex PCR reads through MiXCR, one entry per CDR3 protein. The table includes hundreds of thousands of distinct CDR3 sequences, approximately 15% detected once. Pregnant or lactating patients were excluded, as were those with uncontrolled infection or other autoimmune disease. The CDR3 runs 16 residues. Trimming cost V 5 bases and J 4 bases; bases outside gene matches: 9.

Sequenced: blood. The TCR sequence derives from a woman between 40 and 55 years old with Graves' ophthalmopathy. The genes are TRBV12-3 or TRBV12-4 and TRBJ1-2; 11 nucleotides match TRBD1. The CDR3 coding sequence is TGTGCCAGCAGTGTCGCCGGGACAGGGGGGATCTATGGCTACACCTTC. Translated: CASSVAGTGGIYGYTF.